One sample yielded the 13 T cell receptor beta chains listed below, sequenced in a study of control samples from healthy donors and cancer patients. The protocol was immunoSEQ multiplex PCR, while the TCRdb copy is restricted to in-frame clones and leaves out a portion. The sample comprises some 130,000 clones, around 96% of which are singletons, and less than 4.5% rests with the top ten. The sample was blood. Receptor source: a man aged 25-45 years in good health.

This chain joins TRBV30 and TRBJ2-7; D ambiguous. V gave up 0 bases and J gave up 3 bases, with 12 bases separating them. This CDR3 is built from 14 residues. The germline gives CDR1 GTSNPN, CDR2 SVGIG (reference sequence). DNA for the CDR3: TGTGCCTGGAGTGTCTACATTCCCAGCTACGAGCAGTACTTC. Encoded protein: CAWSVYIPSYEQYF.

DNA of the CDR3: TGTGCCAGCAGTTGGAACACCGGGGAGCTGTTTTTT. Amino acid sequence: CASSWNTGELFF. The chain employs TRBV12-3 or TRBV12-4 and TRBJ2-2; unclear D gene. The V and J ends lost 4 bases and 1 base respectively, with 1 base between them. The CDR3 sequence is 12 residues long.

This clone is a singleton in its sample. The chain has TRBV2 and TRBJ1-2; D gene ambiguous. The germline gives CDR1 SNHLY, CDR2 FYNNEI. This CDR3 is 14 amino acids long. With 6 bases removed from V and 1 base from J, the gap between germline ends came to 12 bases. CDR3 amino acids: CASRLQEFNYGYTF. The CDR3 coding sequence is TGTGCCAGCAGACTCCAGGAGTTTAACTATGGCTACACCTTC.

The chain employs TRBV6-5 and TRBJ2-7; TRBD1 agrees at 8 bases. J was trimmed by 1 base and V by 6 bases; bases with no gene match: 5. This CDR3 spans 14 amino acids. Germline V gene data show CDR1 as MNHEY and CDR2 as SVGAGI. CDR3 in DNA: TGTGCCAGCAGACCGGACAGGGCGTCCTACGAGCAGTACTTC. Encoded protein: CASRPDRASYEQYF.

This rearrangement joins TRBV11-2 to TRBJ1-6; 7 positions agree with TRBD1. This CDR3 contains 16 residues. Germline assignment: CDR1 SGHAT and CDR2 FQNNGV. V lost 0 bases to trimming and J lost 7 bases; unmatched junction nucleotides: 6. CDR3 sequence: CASSLEGQWGNSPLHF. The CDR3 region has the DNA TGTGCCAGCAGCTTAGAGGGACAGTGGGGAAATTCACCCCTCCACTTT.

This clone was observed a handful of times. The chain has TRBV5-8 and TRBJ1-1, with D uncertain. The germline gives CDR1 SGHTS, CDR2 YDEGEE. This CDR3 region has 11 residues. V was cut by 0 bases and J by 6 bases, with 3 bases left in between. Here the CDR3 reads CASSLVSEAFF. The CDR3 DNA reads TGTGCCAGCAGCTTGGTCTCTGAAGCTTTCTTT.

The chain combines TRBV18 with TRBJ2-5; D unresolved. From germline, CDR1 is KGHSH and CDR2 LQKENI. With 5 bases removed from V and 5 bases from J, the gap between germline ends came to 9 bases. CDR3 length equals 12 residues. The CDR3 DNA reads TGTGCCAGCTCATCAGACACGGAGACCCAGTACTTC. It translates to CASSSDTETQYF.

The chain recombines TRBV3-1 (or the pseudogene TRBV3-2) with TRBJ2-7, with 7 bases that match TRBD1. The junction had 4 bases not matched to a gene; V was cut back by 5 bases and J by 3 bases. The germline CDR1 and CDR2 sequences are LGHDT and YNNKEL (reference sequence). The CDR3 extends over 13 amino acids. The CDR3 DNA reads TGTGCCAGCAGCGACGGGACAGACTACGAGCAGTACTTC. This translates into CASSDGTDYEQYF.

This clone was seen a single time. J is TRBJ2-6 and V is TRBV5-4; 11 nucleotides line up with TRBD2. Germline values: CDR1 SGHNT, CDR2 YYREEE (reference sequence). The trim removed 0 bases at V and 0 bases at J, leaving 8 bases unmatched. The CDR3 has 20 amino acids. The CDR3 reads CASSLVVDSGGASGANVLTF. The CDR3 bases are TGTGCCAGCAGCTTGGTGGTTGATAGCGGGGGGGCCTCTGGGGCCAACGTCCTGACTTTC.

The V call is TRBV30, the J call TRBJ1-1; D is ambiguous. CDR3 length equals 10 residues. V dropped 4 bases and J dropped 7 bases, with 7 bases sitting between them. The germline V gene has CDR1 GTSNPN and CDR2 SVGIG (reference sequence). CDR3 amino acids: CAWISVEAFF. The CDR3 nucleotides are TGTGCCTGGATCTCAGTTGAAGCTTTCTTT.

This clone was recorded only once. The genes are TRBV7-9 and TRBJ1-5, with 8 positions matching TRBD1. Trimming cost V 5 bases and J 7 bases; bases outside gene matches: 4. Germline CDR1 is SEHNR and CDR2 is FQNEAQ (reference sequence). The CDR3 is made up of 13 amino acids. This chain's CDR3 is CASSMTGVQPQHF. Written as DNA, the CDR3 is TGTGCCAGCAGCATGACAGGGGTCCAGCCCCAGCATTTT.

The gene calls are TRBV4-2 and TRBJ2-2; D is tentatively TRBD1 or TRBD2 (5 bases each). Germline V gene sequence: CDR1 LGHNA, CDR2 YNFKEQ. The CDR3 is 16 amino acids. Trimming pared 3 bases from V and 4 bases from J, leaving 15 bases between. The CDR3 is CASSHASGTTTGELFF. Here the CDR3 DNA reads TGTGCCAGCAGCCACGCCTCCGGGACGACCACCGGGGAGCTGTTTTTT.

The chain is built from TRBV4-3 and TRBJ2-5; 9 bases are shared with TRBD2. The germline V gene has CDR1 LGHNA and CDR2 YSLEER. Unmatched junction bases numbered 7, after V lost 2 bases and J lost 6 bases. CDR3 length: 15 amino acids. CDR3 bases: TGCGCCAGCAGCCAAATACGAGCGGGGGGACAGACCCAGTACTTC. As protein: CASSQIRAGGQTQYF.